This T cell receptor beta chain was profiled in a study of blood T cell repertoires in COVID-19. Sequencing used immunoSEQ multiplex PCR; TCRdb keeps in-frame clones, though not all of them. The sample lists fewer than 250,000 clones, around 83% occurring once. The CDR3 contains 13 residues. Germline V gene sequence: CDR1 SGHNT, CDR2 YYREEE (reference sequence). V was pared by 5 bases and J by 5 bases, with 6 bases of the junction left unmatched. V is TRBV5-4 and J is TRBJ2-5, with 7 bases lining up with TRBD2. This sequence originates from a woman aged 45 to 65 with acute or convalescent COVID-19. Sequencing was performed on peripheral blood. CDR3 amino acids: CASRGGRAETQYF. In DNA, the CDR3 is TGTGCCAGCAGGGGAGGGAGGGCCGAGACCCAGTACTTC.